These T cell receptor beta chains were read from a single sample in a study of beta chain features in type 1 diabetes. Sequencing was performed with immunoSEQ multiplex PCR; in TCRdb, only in-frame clones are kept and a portion is missing. The table has about 360,000 clones, around 12% seen once. Material for sequencing was naive CD4+ T cells from blood. All receptors come from a man aged 18 to 29 in good health. The conserved cysteine and the conserved F or W are not part of the CDR3 here.

v_call	j_call	cdr3_aa
TRBV10-3	TRBJ2-7	ALGPGEFYEQY
TRBV5-6	TRBJ2-5	ASSLEVQTDKETQY
TRBV9	TRBJ1-2	ASSVDREAGYT
TRBV4-3	TRBJ2-3	ASSRRTSGRVADTQY
TRBV4-2	TRBJ1-1	ASSQETGYTEAF
TRBV13	TRBJ2-2	ASSTRGFGELF
TRBV28	TRBJ2-1	ASSQVIGALYNEQF
TRBV7-2	TRBJ2-7	ASSLGMGQRNSYEQY
TRBV18	TRBJ1-2	ASSPIGGQTNYGYT
TRBV7-2	TRBJ2-7	ASSLGGGVTYEQY
TRBV9	TRBJ2-1	ASSTVGGGPNEQF
TRBV18	TRBJ2-3	ASSPAQATDTQY
TRBV7-2	TRBJ2-7	ASSSQVPYEQY
TRBV7-2	TRBJ2-5	ASSLAGVVETQY
TRBV7-3	TRBJ1-3	ASSLGDTRNTIY
TRBV18	TRBJ1-2	ASSPIGQGAYGYT
TRBV19	TRBJ2-1	ASRSSYNEQF
TRBV4-2	TRBJ2-2	ASHTGRNVGAGELF
TRBV18	TRBJ1-1	ASSPIGVNTEAF
TRBV9	TRBJ2-5	ASTTGLERETQY
TRBV7-9	TRBJ2-7	AMAGVPGQGAYEQY
TRBV7-2	TRBJ2-7	ASSWDSYSYEQY
TRBV25-1	TRBJ2-1	ASSDYSGRAYNEQF
TRBV4-1	TRBJ2-1	ASSQATGSIYNEQF
TRBV29-1	TRBJ2-7	SVEWTGTYEQY
TRBV7-2	TRBJ2-5	ASSATSGGQETQY
TRBV19	TRBJ2-1	ASSMGAAGGLNEQF
TRBV28	TRBJ1-6	ASSVTGRNSPLH
TRBV2	TRBJ1-2	ASSEARGDYGYT
TRBV4-1	TRBJ1-2	ASSHVPWTVGYGYT
TRBV7-2	TRBJ2-7	ASSSSGVTGTYEQY
TRBV7-9	TRBJ2-2	ASSSSDYSDAGELF
TRBV6-5	TRBJ2-1	ASSYRDRTYNEQF
TRBV9	TRBJ2-5	ASSSTTSGGPLN
TRBV10-3	TRBJ2-7	AISGDRGGSYEQY
TRBV7-9	TRBJ2-1	ASSIRQGAF
TRBV5-4	TRBJ1-1	ASSFDPRRRGTEAF
TRBV21-1	TRBJ1-2	ASSLQPMDRGRHGDYGYT
TRBV30	TRBJ1-2	AWSTPGQGASGYT
TRBV18	TRBJ1-5	ASSPWSGNQPQH
TRBV15	TRBJ1-4	ATSSRGPGEKLF
TRBV7-9	TRBJ1-6	ASSFDRDSPLH
TRBV30	TRBJ1-5	AWSVRSGNQPQH
TRBV29-1	TRBJ2-5	SAGEETQY
TRBV5-1	TRBJ2-3	ASARQLAGGTDTQY
TRBV7-9	TRBJ2-6	ATQGTEPLGGANVLT
TRBV5-5	TRBJ2-3	ASSLVPQGLGTDTQY
TRBV11-3	TRBJ2-7	ASSRRGGTSYEQY
TRBV18	TRBJ2-7	ASSPLGYEQY
TRBV6-6	TRBJ1-6	ASSRTNRGGNSPLH
TRBV5-1	TRBJ2-7	ASSSPGLAEYEQY
TRBV4-2	TRBJ2-6	ASSYRDRGSGANVLT
TRBV11-3	TRBJ2-1	ASSPGDPSYNEQF
TRBV6-4	TRBJ2-1	ASTLTGTSGRHEQF
TRBV19	TRBJ2-7	ASSSGLAGYYEQY